The entry that follows covers one T cell receptor delta chain sequence. This clone occurred a few times. Its antigen is currently not known. A single base is all that separates this from a far larger clone, so a read error is likely. The data were obtained in a study of human gamma delta and Vdelta1 T cells (dated by TCRdb to 2016 to 2018). In the study overall: The study investigated Delta One T cells, Vd1+ gamma-delta T cells, as cytotoxic effectors against acute myeloid leukemia.

The CDR3 contains 21 residues, cysteine and phenylalanine counted. Only the CDR3 DNA stays, 63 bases, in frame from base 1. The germline V gene provides CDR1 TSWWSYY and CDR2 QGS. V is pruned by 5 bases and J by 3 bases, leaving 23 bases of the junction without a gene match. The library was produced with PCR. The instrument was an Illumina MiSeq. The public reads were reprocessed by TCRdb using CATT, and rows of matching DNA were later combined. For this sample there are around 6,000 delta-chain clones; just under 9.5% appear just once. The ten largest clonotypes hold roughly 15% of the sample. Sequencing input: naive CD27+ Vdelta1 gamma-delta T cells from blood. The V gene is TRDV1 and the J gene is TRDJ1; a stretch of 11 junction bases matches TRDD3. The clonotype was recovered from a human donor in good health. In nucleotide form, the sequence is TGTGCTCTTGGGAATCACCAGGCCCTGTCTGGGGGATACTCTTTAGCCGATAAACTCATCTTT. It encodes CALGNHQALSGGYSLADKLIF.